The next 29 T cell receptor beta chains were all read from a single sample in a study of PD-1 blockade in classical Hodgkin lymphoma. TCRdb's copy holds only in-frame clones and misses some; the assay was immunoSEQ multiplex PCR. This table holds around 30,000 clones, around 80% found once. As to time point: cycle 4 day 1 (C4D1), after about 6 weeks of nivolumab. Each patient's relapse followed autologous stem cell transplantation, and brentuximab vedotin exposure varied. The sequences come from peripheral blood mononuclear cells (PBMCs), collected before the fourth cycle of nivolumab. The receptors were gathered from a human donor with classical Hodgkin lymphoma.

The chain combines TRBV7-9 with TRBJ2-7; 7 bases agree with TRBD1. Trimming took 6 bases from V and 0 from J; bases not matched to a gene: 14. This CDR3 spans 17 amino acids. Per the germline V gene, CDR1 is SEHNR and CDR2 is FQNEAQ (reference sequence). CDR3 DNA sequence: TGTGCCAGCAGTATTGTGGTTGGGACAGCAAGCTCCTACGAGCAGTACTTC. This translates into CASSIVVGTASSYEQYF.

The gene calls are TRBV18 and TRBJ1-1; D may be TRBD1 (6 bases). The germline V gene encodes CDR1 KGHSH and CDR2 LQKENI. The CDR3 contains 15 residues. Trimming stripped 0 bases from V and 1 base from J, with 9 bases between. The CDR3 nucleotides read TGTGCCAGCTCACCACCCAGGACAGCGAACACTGAAGCTTTCTTT. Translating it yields CASSPPRTANTEAFF.

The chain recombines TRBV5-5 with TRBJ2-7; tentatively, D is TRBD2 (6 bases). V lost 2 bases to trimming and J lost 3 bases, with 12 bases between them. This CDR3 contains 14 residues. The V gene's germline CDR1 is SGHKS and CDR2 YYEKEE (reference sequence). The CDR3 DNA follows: TGTGCCAGCAGCTTTGGAGGGAGCGACTACGAGCAGTACTTC. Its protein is CASSFGGSDYEQYF. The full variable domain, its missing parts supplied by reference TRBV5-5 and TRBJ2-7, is DAGVTQSPTHLIKTRGQQVTLRCSPISGHKSVSWYQQVLGQGPQFIFQYYEKEERGRGNFPDRFSARQFPNYSSELNVNALLLGDSALYLCASSFGGSDYEQYFGPGTRLTVT.

The CDR3 DNA is TGCGCCAGCAGCCAAGTCACATGGGAGACCCAGTACTTC. It is translated as CASSQVTWETQYF. J is TRBJ2-5 and V is TRBV4-1; D gene unclear. CDR3 length: 13 amino acids. Between the trimmed V and J ends, which lost 1 base and 5 bases, there was a span of 8 bases. Germline values: CDR1 MGHRA, CDR2 YSYEKL.

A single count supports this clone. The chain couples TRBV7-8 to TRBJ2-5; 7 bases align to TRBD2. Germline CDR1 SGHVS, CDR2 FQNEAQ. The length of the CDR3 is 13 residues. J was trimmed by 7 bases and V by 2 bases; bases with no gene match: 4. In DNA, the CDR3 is TGTGCCAGCAGCTTACTCAGGGAGGGGACCCAGTACTTC. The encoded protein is CASSLLREGTQYF.

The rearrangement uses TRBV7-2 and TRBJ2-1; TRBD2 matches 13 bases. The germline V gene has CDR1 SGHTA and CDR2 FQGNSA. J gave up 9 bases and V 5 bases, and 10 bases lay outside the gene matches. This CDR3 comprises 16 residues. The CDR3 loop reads CASSAPGLAGVGEQFF. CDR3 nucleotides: TGTGCCAGCAGCGCCCCTGGACTAGCGGGAGTGGGTGAGCAGTTCTTC.

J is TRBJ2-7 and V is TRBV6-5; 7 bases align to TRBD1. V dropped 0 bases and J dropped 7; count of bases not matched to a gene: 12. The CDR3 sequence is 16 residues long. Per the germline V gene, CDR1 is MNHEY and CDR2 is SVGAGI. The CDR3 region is CASSYSRTGGWREQYF. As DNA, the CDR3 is TGTGCCAGCAGTTACTCTAGGACAGGAGGATGGAGGGAGCAGTACTTC.

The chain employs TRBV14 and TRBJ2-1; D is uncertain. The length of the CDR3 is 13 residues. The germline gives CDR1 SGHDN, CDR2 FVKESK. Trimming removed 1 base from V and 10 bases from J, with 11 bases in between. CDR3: CASSQGPLREQFF. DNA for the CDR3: TGTGCCAGCAGCCAAGGCCCTCTGAGGGAGCAGTTCTTC.

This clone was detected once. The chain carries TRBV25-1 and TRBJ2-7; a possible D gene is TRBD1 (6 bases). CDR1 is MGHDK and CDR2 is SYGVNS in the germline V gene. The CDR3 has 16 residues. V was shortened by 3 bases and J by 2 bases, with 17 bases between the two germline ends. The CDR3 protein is CASSEPHRALTYEQYF. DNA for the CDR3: TGTGCCAGCAGTGAGCCACACAGGGCACTAACCTACGAGCAGTACTTC.

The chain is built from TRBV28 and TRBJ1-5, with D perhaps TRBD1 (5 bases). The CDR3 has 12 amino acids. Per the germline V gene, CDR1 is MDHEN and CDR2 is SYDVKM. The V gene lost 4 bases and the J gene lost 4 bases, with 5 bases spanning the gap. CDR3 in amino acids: CASSWGNQPQHF. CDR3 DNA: TGTGCCAGCAGTTGGGGGAATCAGCCCCAGCATTTT.

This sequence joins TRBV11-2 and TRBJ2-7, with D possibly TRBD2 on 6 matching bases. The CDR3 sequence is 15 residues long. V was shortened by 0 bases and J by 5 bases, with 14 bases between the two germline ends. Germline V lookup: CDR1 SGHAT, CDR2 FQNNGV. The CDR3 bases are TGTGCCAGCAGCTTAGAGGGGCCTTGGGAGGACGAGCAGTACTTC. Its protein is CASSLEGPWEDEQYF.

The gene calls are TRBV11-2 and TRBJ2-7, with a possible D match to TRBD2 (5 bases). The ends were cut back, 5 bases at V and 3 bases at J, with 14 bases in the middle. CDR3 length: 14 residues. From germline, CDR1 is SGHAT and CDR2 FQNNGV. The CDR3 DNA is TGTGCCAGCAGCGAGGCTAGCACCGGCTACGAGCAGTACTTC. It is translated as CASSEASTGYEQYF. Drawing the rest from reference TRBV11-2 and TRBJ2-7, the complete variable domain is EAGVAQSPRYKIIEKRQSVAFWCNPISGHATLYWYQQILGQGPKLLIQFQNNGVVDDSQLPKDRFSAERLKGVDSTLKIQPAKLEDSAVYLCASSEASTGYEQYFGPGTRLTVT.

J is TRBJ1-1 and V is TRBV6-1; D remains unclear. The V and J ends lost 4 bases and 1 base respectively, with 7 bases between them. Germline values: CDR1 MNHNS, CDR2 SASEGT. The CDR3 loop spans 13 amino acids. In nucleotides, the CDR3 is TGTGCCAGCAGTGCGGTCCAGAACACTGAAGCTTTCTTT. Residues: CASSAVQNTEAFF.

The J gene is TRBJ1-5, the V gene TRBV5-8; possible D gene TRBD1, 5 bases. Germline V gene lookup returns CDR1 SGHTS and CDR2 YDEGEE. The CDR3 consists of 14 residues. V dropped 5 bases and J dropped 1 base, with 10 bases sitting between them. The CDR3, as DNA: TGTGCCAGCAGTTCGGCAGGGAGCAATCAGCCCCAGCATTTT. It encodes CASSSAGSNQPQHF.

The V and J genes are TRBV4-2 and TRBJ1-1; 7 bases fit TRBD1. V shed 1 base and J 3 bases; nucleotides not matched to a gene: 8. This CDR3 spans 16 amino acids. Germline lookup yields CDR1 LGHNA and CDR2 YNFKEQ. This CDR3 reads CASSQGWTGLDTEAFF. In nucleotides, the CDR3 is TGTGCCAGCAGCCAAGGGTGGACAGGTTTGGACACTGAAGCTTTCTTT.

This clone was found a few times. The DNA of the CDR3 is TGTGCCAGCAGTGTTAGCGGGAAGCAGTATTTT. This encodes CASSVSGKQYF. The V call is TRBV6-5, the J call TRBJ2-3; 8 positions agree with TRBD2. This CDR3 is built from 11 residues. J was trimmed by 11 bases and V by 5 bases; bases with no gene match: 3. Germline assignment: CDR1 MNHEY and CDR2 SVGAGI.

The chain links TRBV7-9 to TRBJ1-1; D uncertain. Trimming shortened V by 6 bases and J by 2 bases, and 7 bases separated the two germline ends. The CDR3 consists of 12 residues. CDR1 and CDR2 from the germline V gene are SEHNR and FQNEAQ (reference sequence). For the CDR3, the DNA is TGTGCCAGCAGTACGACCAACACTGAAGCTTTCTTT. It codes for CASSTTNTEAFF.

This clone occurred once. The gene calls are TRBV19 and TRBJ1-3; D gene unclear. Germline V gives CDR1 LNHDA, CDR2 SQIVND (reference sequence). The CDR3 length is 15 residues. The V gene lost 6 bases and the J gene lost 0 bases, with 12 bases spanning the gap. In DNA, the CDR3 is TGTGCCAGTAGCGGGCAGATGCGCTCTGGAAACACCATATATTTT. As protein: CASSGQMRSGNTIYF. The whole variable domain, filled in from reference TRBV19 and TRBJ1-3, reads DGGITQSPKYLFRKEGQNVTLSCEQNLNHDAMYWYRQDPGQGLRLIYYSQIVNDFQKGDIAEGYSVSREKKESFPLTVTSAQKNPTAFYLCASSGQMRSGNTIYFGEGSWLTVV.

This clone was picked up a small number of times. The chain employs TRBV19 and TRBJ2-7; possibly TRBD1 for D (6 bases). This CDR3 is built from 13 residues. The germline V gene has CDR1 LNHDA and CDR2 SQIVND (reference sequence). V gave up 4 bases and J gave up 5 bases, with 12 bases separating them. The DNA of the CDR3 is TGTGCCAGTAGTACCGACAGGTTCCACGAGCAGTACTTC. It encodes CASSTDRFHEQYF.

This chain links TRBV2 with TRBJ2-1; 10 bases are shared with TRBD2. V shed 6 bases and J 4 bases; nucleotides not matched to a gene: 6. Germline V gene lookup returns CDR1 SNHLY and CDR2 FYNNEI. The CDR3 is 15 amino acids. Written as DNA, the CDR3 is TGTGCCAGCAGCGTCACTAGCGGGACATACAATGAGCAGTTCTTC. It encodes CASSVTSGTYNEQFF.

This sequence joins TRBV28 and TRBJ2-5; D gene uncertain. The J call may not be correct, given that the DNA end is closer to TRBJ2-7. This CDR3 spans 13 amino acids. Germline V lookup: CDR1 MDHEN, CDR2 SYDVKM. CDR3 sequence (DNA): TGTGCCAGCAGATTCACGGGCACCTACGAGCAGTACTTC. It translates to CASRFTGTYEQYF.

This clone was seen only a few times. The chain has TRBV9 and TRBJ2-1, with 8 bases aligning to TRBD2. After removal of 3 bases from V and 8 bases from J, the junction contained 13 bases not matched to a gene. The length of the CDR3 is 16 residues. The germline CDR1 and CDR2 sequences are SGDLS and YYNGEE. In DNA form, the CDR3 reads TGTGCCAGCAGCGGACCCTGGACTAGCTATAACCATGAGCAGTTCTTC. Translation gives CASSGPWTSYNHEQFF.

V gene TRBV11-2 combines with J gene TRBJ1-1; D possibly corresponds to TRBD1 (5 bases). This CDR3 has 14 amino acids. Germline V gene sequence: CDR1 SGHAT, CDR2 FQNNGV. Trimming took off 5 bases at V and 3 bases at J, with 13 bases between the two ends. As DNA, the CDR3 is TGTGCCAGCAGCGGGGGACCTTACGACACTGAAGCTTTCTTT. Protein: CASSGGPYDTEAFF.

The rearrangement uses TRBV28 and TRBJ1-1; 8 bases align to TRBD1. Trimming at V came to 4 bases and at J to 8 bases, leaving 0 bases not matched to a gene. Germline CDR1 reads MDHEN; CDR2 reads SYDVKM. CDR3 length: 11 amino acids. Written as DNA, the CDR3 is TGTGCCAGCAGTTGGACAGGGGAAGCTTTCTTT. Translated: CASSWTGEAFF.

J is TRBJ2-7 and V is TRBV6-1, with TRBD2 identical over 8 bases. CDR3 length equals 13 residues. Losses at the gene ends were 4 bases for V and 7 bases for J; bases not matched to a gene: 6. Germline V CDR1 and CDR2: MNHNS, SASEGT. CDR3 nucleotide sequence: TGTGCCAGCAGTGCCCCCGGGAGGGCGGAGCAGTACTTC. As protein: CASSAPGRAEQYF.

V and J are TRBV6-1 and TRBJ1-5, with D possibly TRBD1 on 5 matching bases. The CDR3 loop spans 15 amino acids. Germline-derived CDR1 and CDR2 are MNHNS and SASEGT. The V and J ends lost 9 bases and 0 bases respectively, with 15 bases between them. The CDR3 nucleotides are TGTGCCAGTAAGGACACAAGGTTTAGCAATCAGCCCCAGCATTTT. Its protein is CASKDTRFSNQPQHF.

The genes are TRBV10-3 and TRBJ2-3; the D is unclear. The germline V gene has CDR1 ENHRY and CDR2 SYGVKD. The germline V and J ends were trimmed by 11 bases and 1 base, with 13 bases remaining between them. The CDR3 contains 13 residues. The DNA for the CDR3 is TGTGCCGTCAAGGCCAGCGGCACAGATACGCAGTATTTT. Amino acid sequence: CAVKASGTDTQYF.

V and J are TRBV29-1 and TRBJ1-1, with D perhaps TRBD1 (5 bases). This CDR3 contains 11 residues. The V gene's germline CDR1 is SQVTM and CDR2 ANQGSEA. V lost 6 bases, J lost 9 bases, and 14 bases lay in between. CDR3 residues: CSVAGSSKAFF. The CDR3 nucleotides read TGCAGCGTGGCAGGGAGTTCGAAAGCTTTCTTT.

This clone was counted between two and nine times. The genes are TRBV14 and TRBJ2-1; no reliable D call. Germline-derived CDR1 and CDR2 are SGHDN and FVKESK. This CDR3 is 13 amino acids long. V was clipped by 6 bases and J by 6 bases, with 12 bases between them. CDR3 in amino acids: CASRHANSNEQFF. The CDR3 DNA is TGTGCCAGCAGGCATGCCAATTCCAATGAGCAGTTCTTC.